This TCR beta chain was sequenced for a study of blood T cell repertoires in COVID-19. Authors' analysis steps: Estimation of nucleated cell counts relied on the amplification of reference gene primers. TCRdb's table, derived via immunoSEQ multiplex PCR, lists solely in-frame clones and lacks some. V and J calls and clone size come straight from that table; D and trimming were deduced from the DNA. The data contain 200,000 to 300,000 clones, around 83% of them singletons. Sequenced input: peripheral blood. The sequence derives from a woman aged 18 to 35 with acute or convalescent COVID-19.

CDR3 sequence: CASSFLAVATDTQYF. The CDR3 DNA reads TGTGCCAGCAGCTTTCTAGCGGTGGCCACAGATACGCAGTATTTT. The chain uses TRBV11-2 and TRBJ2-3; 7 nucleotides agree with TRBD2. The CDR3 loop spans 15 amino acids. Trimming cost V 3 bases and J 2 bases; bases outside gene matches: 5. CDR1 is SGHAT and CDR2 is FQNNGV in the germline V gene.